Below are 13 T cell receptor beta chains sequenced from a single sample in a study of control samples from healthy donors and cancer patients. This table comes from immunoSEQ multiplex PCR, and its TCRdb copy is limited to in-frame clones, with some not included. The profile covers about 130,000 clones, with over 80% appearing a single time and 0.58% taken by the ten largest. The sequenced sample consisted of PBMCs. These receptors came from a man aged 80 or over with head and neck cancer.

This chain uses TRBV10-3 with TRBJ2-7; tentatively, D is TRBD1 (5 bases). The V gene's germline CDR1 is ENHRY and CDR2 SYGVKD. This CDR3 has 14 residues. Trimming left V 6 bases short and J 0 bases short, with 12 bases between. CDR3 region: CAIRGDFSSYEQYF. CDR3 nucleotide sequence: TGTGCCATCAGAGGGGATTTCAGCTCCTACGAGCAGTACTTC.

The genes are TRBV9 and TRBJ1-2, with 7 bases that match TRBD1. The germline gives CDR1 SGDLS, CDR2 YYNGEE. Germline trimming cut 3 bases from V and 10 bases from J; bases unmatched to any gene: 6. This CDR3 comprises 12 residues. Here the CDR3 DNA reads TGTGCCAGCAGCGCTCTCACAGGGGACTACACCTTC. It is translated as CASSALTGDYTF.

The DNA of the CDR3 is TGTGCCAGCAGCTTGGCCCGCAGGGCAGGCACAGATACGCAGTATTTT. This sequence encodes CASSLARRAGTDTQYF. V is TRBV5-6 and J is TRBJ2-3, with D tentatively TRBD1 (5 bases). CDR1 SGHDT and CDR2 YYEEEE come from the germline V gene. This CDR3 contains 16 residues. Trimming cost V 0 bases and J 1 base, with 12 bases left between them.

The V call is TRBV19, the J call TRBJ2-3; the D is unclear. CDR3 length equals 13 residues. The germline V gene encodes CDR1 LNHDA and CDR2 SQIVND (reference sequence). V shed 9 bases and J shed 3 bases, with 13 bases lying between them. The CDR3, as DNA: TGTGCCAGCCGTAGGGTAGAAACAGATACGCAGTATTTT. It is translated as CASRRVETDTQYF.

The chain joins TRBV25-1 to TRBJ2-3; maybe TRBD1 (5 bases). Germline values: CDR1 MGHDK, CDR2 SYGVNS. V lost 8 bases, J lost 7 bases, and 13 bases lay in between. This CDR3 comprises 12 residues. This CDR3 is CASCSTDYTQYF. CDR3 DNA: TGTGCCAGCTGCTCGACAGACTATACGCAGTATTTT.

CDR3 protein: CASSQLAETQYF. The CDR3 DNA reads as TGTGCCAGCTCACAGCTAGCAGAGACCCAGTACTTC. The chain has TRBV18 and TRBJ2-5, with D possibly being TRBD2 (5 bases). This CDR3 has 12 amino acids. Germline lookup yields CDR1 KGHSH and CDR2 LQKENI. Trimming removed 4 bases at V and 4 bases at J, with 7 bases between.

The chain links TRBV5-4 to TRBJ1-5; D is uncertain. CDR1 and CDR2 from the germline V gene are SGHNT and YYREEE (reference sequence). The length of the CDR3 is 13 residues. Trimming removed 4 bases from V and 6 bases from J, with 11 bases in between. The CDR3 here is CASSPDSTQPQHF. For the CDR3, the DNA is TGTGCCAGCAGCCCGGACTCCACTCAGCCCCAGCATTTT.

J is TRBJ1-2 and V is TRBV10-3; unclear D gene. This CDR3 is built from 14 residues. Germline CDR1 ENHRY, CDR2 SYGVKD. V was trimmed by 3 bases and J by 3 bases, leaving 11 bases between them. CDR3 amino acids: CAISEVSGYYGYTF. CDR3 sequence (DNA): TGTGCCATCAGTGAAGTGTCGGGCTACTATGGCTACACCTTC.

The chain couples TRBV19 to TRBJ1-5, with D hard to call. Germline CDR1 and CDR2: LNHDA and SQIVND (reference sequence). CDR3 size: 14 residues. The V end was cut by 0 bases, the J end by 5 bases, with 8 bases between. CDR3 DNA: TGTGCCAGTAGTATAGATCTAGATGATCAGCCCCAGCATTTT. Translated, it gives CASSIDLDDQPQHF.

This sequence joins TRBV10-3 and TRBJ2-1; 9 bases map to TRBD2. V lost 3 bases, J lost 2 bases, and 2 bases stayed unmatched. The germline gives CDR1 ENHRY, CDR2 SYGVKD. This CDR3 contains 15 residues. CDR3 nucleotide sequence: TGTGCCATCAGTGAAGAGCGGGGGGCCTACAATGAGCAGTTCTTC. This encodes CAISEERGAYNEQFF.

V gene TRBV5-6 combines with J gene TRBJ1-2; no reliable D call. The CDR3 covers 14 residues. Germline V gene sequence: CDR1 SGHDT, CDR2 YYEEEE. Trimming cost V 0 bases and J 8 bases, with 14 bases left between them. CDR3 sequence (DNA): TGTGCCAGCAGCTTGGTTCAACCTGGAAAGGGCTACACCTTC. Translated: CASSLVQPGKGYTF.

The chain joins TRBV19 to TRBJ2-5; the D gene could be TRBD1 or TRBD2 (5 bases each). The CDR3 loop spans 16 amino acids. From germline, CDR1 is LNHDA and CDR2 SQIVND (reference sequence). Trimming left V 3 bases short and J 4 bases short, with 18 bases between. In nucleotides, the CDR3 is TGTGCCAGTAGTATGGGAGCGGCAGGGCCGGGAGAGACCCAGTACTTC. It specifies CASSMGAAGPGETQYF.

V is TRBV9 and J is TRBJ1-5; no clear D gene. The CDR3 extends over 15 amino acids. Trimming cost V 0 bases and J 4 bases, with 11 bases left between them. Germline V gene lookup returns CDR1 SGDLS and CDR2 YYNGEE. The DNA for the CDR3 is TGTGCCAGCAGCGTAGGGACCGCGCTAAATCAGCCCCAGCATTTT. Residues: CASSVGTALNQPQHF.